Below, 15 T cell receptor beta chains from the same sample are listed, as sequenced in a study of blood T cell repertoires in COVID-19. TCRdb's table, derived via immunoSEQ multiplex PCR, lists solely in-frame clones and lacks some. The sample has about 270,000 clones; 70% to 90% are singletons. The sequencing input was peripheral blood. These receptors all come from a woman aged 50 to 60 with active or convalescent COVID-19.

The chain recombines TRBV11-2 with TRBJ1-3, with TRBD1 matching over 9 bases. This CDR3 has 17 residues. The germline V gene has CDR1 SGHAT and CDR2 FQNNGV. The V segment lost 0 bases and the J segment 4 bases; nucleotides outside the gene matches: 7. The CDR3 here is CASSLDRDRAGGNTIYF. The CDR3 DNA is TGTGCCAGCAGCTTAGATCGGGACAGGGCGGGAGGAAACACCATATATTTT.

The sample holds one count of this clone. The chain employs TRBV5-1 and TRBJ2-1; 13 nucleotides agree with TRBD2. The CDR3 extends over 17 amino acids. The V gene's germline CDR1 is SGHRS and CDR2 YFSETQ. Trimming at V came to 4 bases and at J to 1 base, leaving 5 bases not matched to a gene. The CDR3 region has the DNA TGCGCCAGCAGCCAACGGACTAGCGGGAGTTCCTACAATGAGCAGTTCTTC. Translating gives CASSQRTSGSSYNEQFF. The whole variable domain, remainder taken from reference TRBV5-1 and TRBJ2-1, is KAGVTQTPRYLIKTRGQQVTLSCSPISGHRSVSWYQQTPGQGLQFLFEYFSETQRNKGNFPGRFSGRQFSNSRSEMNVSTLELGDSALYLCASSQRTSGSSYNEQFFGPGTRLTVL.

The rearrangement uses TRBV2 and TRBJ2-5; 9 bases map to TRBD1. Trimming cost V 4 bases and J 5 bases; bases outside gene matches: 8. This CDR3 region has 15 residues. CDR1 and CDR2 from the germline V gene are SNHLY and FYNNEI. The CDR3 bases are TGTGCCAGCAGTGCTACAGGGGGCGGAGGGGAGACCCAGTACTTC. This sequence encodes CASSATGGGGETQYF.

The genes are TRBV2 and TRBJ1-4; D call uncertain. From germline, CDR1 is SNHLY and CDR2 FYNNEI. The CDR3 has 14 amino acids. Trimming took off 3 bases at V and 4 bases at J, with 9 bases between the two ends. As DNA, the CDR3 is TGTGCCAGCAGTGAGTCGGGGATTAATGAAAAACTGTTTTTT. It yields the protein CASSESGINEKLFF.

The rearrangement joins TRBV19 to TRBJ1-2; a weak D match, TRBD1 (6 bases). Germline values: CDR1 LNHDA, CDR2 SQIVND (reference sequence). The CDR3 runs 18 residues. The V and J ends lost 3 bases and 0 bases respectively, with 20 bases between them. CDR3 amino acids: CASSIFSAKQGPNYGYTF. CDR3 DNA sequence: TGTGCCAGTAGTATTTTCTCCGCTAAACAGGGCCCTAACTATGGCTACACCTTC.

In nucleotides, the CDR3 is TGTGCCAGCAGTGATATAAAGTCTGGGACTAGCGGTACCTACGAGCAGTACTTC. This codes for CASSDIKSGTSGTYEQYF. J is TRBJ2-7 and V is TRBV2, with TRBD2 identical over 11 bases. Germline loops: CDR1 SNHLY, CDR2 FYNNEI. CDR3 length equals 18 residues. Germline trimming cut 3 bases from V and 2 bases from J; bases unmatched to any gene: 12.

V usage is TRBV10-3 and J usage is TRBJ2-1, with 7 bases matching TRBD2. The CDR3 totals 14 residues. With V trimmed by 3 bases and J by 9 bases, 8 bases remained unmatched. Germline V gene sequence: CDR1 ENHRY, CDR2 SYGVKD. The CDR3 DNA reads TGTGCCATCAGTGAAGCGATTTGGGGGGGTGAGCAGTTCTTC. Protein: CAISEAIWGGEQFF.

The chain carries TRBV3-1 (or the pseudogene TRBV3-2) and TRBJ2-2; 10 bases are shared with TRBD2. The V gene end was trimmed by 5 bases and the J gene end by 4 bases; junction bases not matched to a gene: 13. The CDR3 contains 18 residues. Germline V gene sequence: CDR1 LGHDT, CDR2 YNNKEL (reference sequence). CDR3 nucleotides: TGTGCCAGCAGCTTAAGTCCAGCGGGAGGGTTCGGCACCGGGGAGCTGTTTTTT. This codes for CASSLSPAGGFGTGELFF.

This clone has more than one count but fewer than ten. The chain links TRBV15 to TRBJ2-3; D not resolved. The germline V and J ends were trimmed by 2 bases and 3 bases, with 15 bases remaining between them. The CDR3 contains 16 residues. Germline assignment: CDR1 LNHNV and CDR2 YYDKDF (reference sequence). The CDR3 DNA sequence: TGTGCCACCAGCAGATCCACGGTGCCCGGGACAGATACGCAGTATTTT. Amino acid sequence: CATSRSTVPGTDTQYF.

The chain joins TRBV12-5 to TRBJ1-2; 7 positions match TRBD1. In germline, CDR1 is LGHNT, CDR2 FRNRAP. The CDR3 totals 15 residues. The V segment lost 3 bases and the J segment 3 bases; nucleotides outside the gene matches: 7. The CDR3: CASGLKGGGYYGYTF. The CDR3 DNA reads TGTGCTAGTGGTTTAAAAGGGGGCGGTTACTATGGCTACACCTTC.

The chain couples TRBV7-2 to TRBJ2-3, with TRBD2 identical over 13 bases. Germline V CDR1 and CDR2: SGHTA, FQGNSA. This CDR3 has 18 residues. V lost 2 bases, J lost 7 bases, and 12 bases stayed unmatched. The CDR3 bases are TGTGCCAGCAGCTTACCCTTCCGACTAGCGGGAGGAGAAAATACGCAGTATTTT. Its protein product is CASSLPFRLAGGENTQYF.

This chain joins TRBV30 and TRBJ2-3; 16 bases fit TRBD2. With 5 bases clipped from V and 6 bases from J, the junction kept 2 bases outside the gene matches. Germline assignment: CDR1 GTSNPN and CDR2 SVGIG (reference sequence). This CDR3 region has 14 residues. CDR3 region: CAWSGLAGGDTQYF. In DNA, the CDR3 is TGTGCCTGGTCGGGACTAGCGGGGGGGGATACGCAGTATTTT. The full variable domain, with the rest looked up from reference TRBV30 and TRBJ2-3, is SQTIHQWPATLVQPVGSPLSLECTVEGTSNPNLYWYRQAAGRGLQLLFYSVGIGQISSEVPQNLSASRPQDRQFILSSKKLLLSDSGFYLCAWSGLAGGDTQYFGPGTRLTVL.

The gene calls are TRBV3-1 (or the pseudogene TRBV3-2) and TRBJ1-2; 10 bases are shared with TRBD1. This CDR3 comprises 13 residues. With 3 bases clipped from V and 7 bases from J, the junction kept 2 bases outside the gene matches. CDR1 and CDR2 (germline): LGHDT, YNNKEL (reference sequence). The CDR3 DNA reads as TGTGCCAGCAGCCACCGGGACAGGGGTGGCTACACCTTC. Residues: CASSHRDRGGYTF.

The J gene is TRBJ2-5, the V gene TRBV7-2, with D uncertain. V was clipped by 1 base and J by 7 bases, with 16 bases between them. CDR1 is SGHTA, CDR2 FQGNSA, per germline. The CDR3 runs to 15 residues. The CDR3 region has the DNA TGTGCCAGCAGCTTAGGAGCGAGCGCCGGGTGGACCCAGTACTTC. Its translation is CASSLGASAGWTQYF.

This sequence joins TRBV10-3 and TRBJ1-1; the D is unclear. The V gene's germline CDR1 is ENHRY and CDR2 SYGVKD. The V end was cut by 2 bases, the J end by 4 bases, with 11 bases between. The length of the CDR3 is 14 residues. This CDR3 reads CAISEAREGTEAFF. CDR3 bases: TGTGCCATCAGTGAGGCAAGGGAGGGCACTGAAGCTTTCTTT.